This is a list of T cell receptor beta chains from one sample in a study of neurological immune-mediated disorders. MiXCR, applied by TCRdb to the 5' RACE reads, yields one record per CDR3 protein. This table holds about 48,000 distinct CDR3 sequences, 1.5% to 2% found once. The sequencing input was PBMCs. The receptors were gathered from a woman aged 40 to 50 with multiple sclerosis. CDR3s include the opening cysteine and the closing phenylalanine or tryptophan. A D gene is named only where the DNA matches it firmly. Clone sizes are given selectively: once, few, many, or a class where the clone is expanded.

abundance	j_gene	v_gene	d_gene	CDR3nt	CDR3aa
many	TRBJ2-3	TRBV20-1	TRBD2	TGCAGTGCCGCCGTCCTAAGCGGGGGGGCCGGGAGGTGGGATACGCAGTATTTT	CSAAVLSGGAGRWDTQYF
many	TRBJ2-3	TRBV20-1	TRBD2	TGCAGTGCTAGAGTTGCGAGCGGGGGCGGAGATACGCAGTATTTT	CSARVASGGGDTQYF
many	TRBJ2-7	TRBV18	TRBD1	TGTGCCAGCTCACCACCGGGACAGGGGGACGAGCAGTACTTC	CASSPPGQGDEQYF
many	TRBJ1-4	TRBV20-1	.	TGCAGTGCTAGAGCCATAACAGGCGCACCTAATGAAAAACTGTTTTTT	CSARAITGAPNEKLFF
many	TRBJ2-2	TRBV11-2	TRBD1	TGTGCCAGCAGCCCTCTGGGACAGAAGAACACCGGGGAGCTGTTTTTT	CASSPLGQKNTGELFF
few	TRBJ2-2	TRBV12-3/TRBV12-4	.	TGTGCCAGCACGGGGAAACCCGGGGAGCTGTTTTTT	CASTGKPGELFF
many	TRBJ2-1	TRBV6-1	.	TGTGCCAGCAGTGTGAGCCTGTTAGAACCCTACAATGAGCAGTTCTTC	CASSVSLLEPYNEQFF
many	TRBJ2-2	TRBV20-1	.	TGCAGTGCTAGAGATGCCGGGACCTTAATTAACACCGGGGAGCTGTTTTTT	CSARDAGTLINTGELFF
many	TRBJ1-2	TRBV7-3	.	TGTGCCAGCAGCTTCAATTCCCAGGGAGGAGGCTACACCTTC	CASSFNSQGGGYTF
many	TRBJ1-2	TRBV20-1	TRBD1	TGCAGTGCTAGAGGTCGACAGGGGGGTGGCTACACCTTC	CSARGRQGGGYTF
many	TRBJ2-5	TRBV5-1	.	TGCGCCAGCAGCTTACAGGGTTCAGAGAAGACCCAGTACTTC	CASSLQGSEKTQYF
many	TRBJ1-3	TRBV5-5	TRBD1	TGTGCCAGCAGCTTCGACAGGGGGAGATACACCATATATTTT	CASSFDRGRYTIYF
many	TRBJ1-1	TRBV5-1	.	TGCGCCAGCAGCGTGAGTGGGGGCAACACTGAAGCTTTCTTT	CASSVSGGNTEAFF
many	TRBJ1-5	TRBV12-3/TRBV12-4	.	TGTGCCAGCAGTTTATCGTCGGATCAGCCCCAGCATTTT	CASSLSSDQPQHF
many	TRBJ2-7	TRBV29-1	.	TGCAGCTTTCGGGACCAGGGCGAGCAGTACTTC	CSFRDQGEQYF
many	TRBJ2-1	TRBV7-3	.	TGTGCCAGCAGCTTAACGGGGATGAGGTACAATGAGCAGTTCTTC	CASSLTGMRYNEQFF
many	TRBJ2-1	TRBV6-2/TRBV6-3	TRBD2	TGTGCCAGCACGAAGCGGGGGCCATCCTACAATGAGCAGTTCTTC	CASTKRGPSYNEQFF
many	TRBJ2-1	TRBV24-1	TRBD2	TGTGCCACCAGGGAGCGGGGGGGCCATTACAATGAGCAGTTCTTC	CATRERGGHYNEQFF
many	TRBJ2-2	TRBV20-1	TRBD1	TGCAGTGCTCTGGGACAGGGGAACACCGGGGAGCTGTTTTTT	CSALGQGNTGELFF
many	TRBJ2-1	TRBV10-3	.	TGTGCCATCAGGCCCGTGGGTGCGCGCGGCGATGAGCAGTTCTTC	CAIRPVGARGDEQFF
many	TRBJ1-2	TRBV7-2	.	TGTGCCAGCAGCTTAGGTCCGGGGAACTATGGCTACACCTTC	CASSLGPGNYGYTF
many	TRBJ2-7	TRBV10-2	.	TGCGCCAGCACCAGAGACAGGTTCTTCGGCGAGCAGTACTTC	CASTRDRFFGEQYF
many	TRBJ2-3	TRBV20-1	.	TGCAGGCGACTCATTAGGGGAACAGATACGCAGTATTTT	CRRLIRGTDTQYF
many	TRBJ2-7	TRBV5-1	.	TGCGCCAGCAGCTCCCTGACCATCACCTACGAGCAGTACTTC	CASSSLTITYEQYF
many	TRBJ2-5	TRBV3-1	TRBD2	TGTGCCACTACCTGGGGACTACAAGAGACCCAGTACTTC	CATTWGLQETQYF
many	TRBJ1-5	TRBV5-1	.	TGCGCCAGCAGCTTGGGACAGCCAGGGTCGGCCCAGCATTTT	CASSLGQPGSAQHF
many	TRBJ2-4	TRBV12-3/TRBV12-4	.	TGTGCCAGCAGCCCAGGAGGAAACATTCAGTACTTC	CASSPGGNIQYF
many	TRBJ2-1	TRBV20-1	TRBD2	TGCAGTGCTAGACTAGCGGGGGCCGCGGGGAATGAGCAGTTCTTC	CSARLAGAAGNEQFF
many	TRBJ1-5	TRBV20-1	TRBD1	TGCAGTGCTAGTCAGGGGGCAAGCAATCAGCCCCAGCATTTT	CSASQGASNQPQHF
many	TRBJ1-2	TRBV7-8	TRBD1	TGTGCCAGCAGCCCCCAGGACAGGGGGGGGGGCTACACCTTC	CASSPQDRGGGYTF
many	TRBJ1-2	TRBV29-1	.	TGCAGCGTTGAAGACCTAGGGGGGCTCAGCTATGGCTACACCTTC	CSVEDLGGLSYGYTF
many	TRBJ2-1	TRBV2	.	TGTGCCAGCAGTGGACAGATCGATGAGCAGTTCTTC	CASSGQIDEQFF
many	TRBJ1-3	TRBV12-3/TRBV12-4	TRBD1	TGTGCCAGCAGCTCCCGCGGGACAGGCTCTGGAAACACCATATATTTT	CASSSRGTGSGNTIYF
.	TRBJ2-1	TRBV4-1	TRBD2	TGCGCCAGCCACCGAGTCCTCCCCCCGTATAGCGGGGGGGCCCTGGCCAATGAGCAGTTCTTC	CASHRVLPPYSGGALANEQFF
many	TRBJ2-7	TRBV10-3	.	TGTGCCATCAGTGAGTCAAACGAGCAGTACTTC	CAISESNEQYF
many	TRBJ2-3	TRBV7-3	.	TGTGCCAGCAGCTTAGGACAGACCAGCACAGATACGCAGTATTTT	CASSLGQTSTDTQYF
many	TRBJ2-3	TRBV6-2/TRBV6-3	.	TGTGCCAGTTCAATAACCCCCACAGATACGCAGTATTTT	CASSITPTDTQYF
many	TRBJ2-5	TRBV5-1	.	TGCGCCAGCAGCTTGCGACAGGCAATCCAAGAGACCCAGTACTTC	CASSLRQAIQETQYF
many	TRBJ2-2	TRBV20-1	.	TGCAGTGCTAGTTGGACCGGGGAGCTGTTTTTT	CSASWTGELFF
many	TRBJ1-2	TRBV5-1	TRBD1	TGCGCCAGCAGCTTGGGGAGGACAGGGGGCAACTATGGCTACACCTTC	CASSLGRTGGNYGYTF
many	TRBJ2-7	TRBV6-5	.	TGTGCCAGCAGTGGCGGACGGGCCTACGAGCAGTACTTC	CASSGGRAYEQYF
many	TRBJ1-4	TRBV12-3/TRBV12-4	.	TGTGCCAGCGCGGGAGGGGCTCCAACTAATGAAAAACTGTTTTTT	CASAGGAPTNEKLFF
many	TRBJ2-5	TRBV20-1	TRBD2	TGCAGTGCTAGAGCCCTAAGCGGGGGGGCCGGAGAGACCCAGTACTTC	CSARALSGGAGETQYF
many	TRBJ2-1	TRBV5-5	.	TGTGCCAGCAGCTCCCTTGGGGCCGGGGGCAATGAGCAGTTCTTC	CASSSLGAGGNEQFF
many	TRBJ1-6	TRBV21-1	.	TGTGCCAGCAGTCGAGACCCGAGGGATAATTCACCCCTCCACTTT	CASSRDPRDNSPLHF
many	TRBJ2-3	TRBV12-3/TRBV12-4	TRBD1	TGTGCCAGCAAGAGGGACAGGCAGACAGATACGCAGTATTTT	CASKRDRQTDTQYF
many	TRBJ2-7	TRBV18	TRBD1	TGTGCCAGCTCTGATGACAGGGGATACGAGCAGTACTTC	CASSDDRGYEQYF
many	TRBJ1-1	TRBV29-1	.	TGCAGCGTTTTACCGACAGCAATGAACACTGAAGCTTTCTTT	CSVLPTAMNTEAFF
many	TRBJ1-2	TRBV11-2	.	TGTGCCAGCAGCTTAGGACCAGCCTTCTATGGCTACACCTTC	CASSLGPAFYGYTF
many	TRBJ2-7	TRBV2	TRBD1	TGTGCCAGCAGTAGGACAGGGGGCTCCTACGAGCAGTACTTC	CASSRTGGSYEQYF
many	TRBJ2-1	TRBV4-1	.	TGCGCCAGCAGCCAAGAGTTGGGTGAGCAGTTCTTC	CASSQELGEQFF
many	TRBJ2-7	TRBV5-1	.	TGCGCCAGCAGCTTAAAGGGCCCCTACGAGCAGTACTTC	CASSLKGPYEQYF
many	TRBJ1-5	TRBV5-1	.	TGCGCCAGCAGCTCCTGGACAGAGTTCTATAGCAATCAGCCCCAGCATTTT	CASSSWTEFYSNQPQHF